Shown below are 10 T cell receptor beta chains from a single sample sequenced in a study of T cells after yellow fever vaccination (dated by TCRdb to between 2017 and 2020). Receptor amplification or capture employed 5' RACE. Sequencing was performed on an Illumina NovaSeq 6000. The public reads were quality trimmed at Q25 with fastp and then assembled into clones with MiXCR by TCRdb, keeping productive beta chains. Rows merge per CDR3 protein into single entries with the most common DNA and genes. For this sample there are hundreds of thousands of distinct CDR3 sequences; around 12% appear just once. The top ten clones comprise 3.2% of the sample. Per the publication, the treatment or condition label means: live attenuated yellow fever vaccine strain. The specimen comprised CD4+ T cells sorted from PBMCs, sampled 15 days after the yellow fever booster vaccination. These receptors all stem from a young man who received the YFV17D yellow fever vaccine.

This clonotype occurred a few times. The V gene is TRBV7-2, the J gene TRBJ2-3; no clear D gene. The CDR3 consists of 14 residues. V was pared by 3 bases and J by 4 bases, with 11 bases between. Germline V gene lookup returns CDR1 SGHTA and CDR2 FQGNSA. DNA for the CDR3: TGTGCCAGCAGCTTCGGTAGTCGGGCAGATACGCAGTATTTT. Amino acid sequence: CASSFGSRADTQYF.

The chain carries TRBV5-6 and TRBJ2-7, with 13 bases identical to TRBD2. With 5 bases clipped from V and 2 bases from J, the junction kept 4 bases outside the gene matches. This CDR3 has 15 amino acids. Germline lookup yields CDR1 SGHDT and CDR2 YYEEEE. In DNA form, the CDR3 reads TGTGCCAGCAGTCGACTAGCGGGGGGAACCTACGAGCAGTACTTC. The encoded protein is CASSRLAGGTYEQYF.

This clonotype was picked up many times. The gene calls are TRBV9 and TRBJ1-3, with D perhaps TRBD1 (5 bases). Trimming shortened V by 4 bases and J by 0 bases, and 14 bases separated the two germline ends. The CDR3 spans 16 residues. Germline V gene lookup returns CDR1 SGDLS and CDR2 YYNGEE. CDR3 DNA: TGTGCCAGCAGCTATTACGGGACGAGCTCTGGAAACACCATATATTTT. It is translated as CASSYYGTSSGNTIYF. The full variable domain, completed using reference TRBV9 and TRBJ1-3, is DSGVTQTPKHLITATGQRVTLRCSPRSGDLSVYWYQQSLDQGLQFLIQYYNGEERAKGNILERFSAQQFPDLHSELNLSSLELGDSALYFCASSYYGTSSGNTIYFGEGSWLTVV.

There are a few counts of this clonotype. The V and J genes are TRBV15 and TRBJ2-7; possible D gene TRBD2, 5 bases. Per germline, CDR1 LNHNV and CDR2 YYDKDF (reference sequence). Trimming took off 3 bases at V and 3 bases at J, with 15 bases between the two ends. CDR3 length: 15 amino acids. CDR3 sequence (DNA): TGTGCCACCAGCAGGGGTAGCGAGCCCGTCTACGAGCAGTACTTC. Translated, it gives CATSRGSEPVYEQYF.

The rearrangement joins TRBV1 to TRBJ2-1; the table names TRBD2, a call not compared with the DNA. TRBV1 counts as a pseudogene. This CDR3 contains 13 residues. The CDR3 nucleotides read TGCACCAGCAGCCAAGGGGACTTCTTAGTGCGGTTCTTC. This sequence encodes CTSSQGDFLVRFF.

The CDR3 nucleotides read TGTGCCAGCAGCGGGTGGGGGGGCTGGAATGAGCAGTTCTTC. Protein product: CASSGWGGWNEQFF. V usage is TRBV7-2 and J usage is TRBJ2-1, with D perhaps matching TRBD2 (7 bases). This CDR3 region has 14 residues. V lost 5 bases and J lost 7, with 15 bases in between. Germline loops: CDR1 SGHTA, CDR2 FQGNSA.

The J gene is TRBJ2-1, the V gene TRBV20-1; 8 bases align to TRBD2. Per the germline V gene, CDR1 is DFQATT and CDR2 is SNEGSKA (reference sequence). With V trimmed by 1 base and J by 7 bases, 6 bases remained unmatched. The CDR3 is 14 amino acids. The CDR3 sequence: CSARGTAGDNEQFF. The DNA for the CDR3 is TGCAGTGCTAGAGGTACAGCGGGGGATAATGAGCAGTTCTTC.

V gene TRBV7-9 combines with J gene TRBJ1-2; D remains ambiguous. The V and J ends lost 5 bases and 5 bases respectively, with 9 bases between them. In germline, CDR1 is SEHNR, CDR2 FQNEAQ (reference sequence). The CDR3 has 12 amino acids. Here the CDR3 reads CASSRRRYGYTF. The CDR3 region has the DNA TGTGCCAGCAGCCGTAGGCGATATGGCTACACCTTC.

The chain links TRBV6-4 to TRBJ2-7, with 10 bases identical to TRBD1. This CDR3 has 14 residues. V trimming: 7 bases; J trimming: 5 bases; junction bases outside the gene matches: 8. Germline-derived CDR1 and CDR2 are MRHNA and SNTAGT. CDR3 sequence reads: CASNGTGAVNEQYV. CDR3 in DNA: TGTGCCAGCAATGGGACAGGGGCGGTGAACGAGCAGTACGTC.

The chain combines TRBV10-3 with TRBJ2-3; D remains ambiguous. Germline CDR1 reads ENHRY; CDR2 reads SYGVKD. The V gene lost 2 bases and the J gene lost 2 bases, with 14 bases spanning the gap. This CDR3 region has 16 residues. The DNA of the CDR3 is TGTGCCATCAGTGAGGGGGTCTTTGATTACACAGATACGCAGTATTTT. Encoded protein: CAISEGVFDYTDTQYF.